Sequencing of this T cell receptor (beta chain) was carried out in a study of control samples from healthy donors and cancer patients. Deletions cut 0 bases from V and 1 base from J, with 3 bases between. The CDR3 has 13 amino acids. The germline gives CDR1 MNHEY, CDR2 SMNVEV (reference sequence). Repertoires were generated with immunoSEQ multiplex PCR, while TCRdb's copy carries only in-frame clones and drops some. The sample gives 150,000 or so clones, approximately 96% of which show up once; approximately 5.7% is in the top ten. The chain uses TRBV27 and TRBJ1-1; D is uncertain. The sequenced material came from blood. This sequence originates from a man aged 40-55 years in good health. CDR3 protein: CASSLSRNTEAFF. The CDR3 DNA sequence: TGTGCCAGCAGTTTATCGAGGAACACTGAAGCTTTCTTT.